Listed here are 25 T cell receptor beta chains from one sample, sequenced in a study of shared clonotypes between healthy human individuals. Repertoires were generated with immunoSEQ multiplex PCR, while TCRdb's copy carries only in-frame clones and drops some. The data contain roughly 500,000 clones, 60% to 85% of them singletons. What was sequenced was PBMCs. Every receptor here comes from a woman in her 40s in good health. Some clones in this sample may be carry-over from other donors' samples.

The chain joins TRBV6-5 to TRBJ2-3; D remains unclear. Germline assignment: CDR1 MNHEY and CDR2 SVGAGI. V lost 6 bases and J lost 6, with 10 bases in between. CDR3 length: 12 amino acids. The CDR3 region is CASRRHPDTQYF. The CDR3 DNA sequence: TGTGCCAGCAGACGCCACCCCGATACGCAGTATTTT.

Here the CDR3 reads CASSLEDTLNTEAFF. The CDR3 DNA reads as TGTGCCAGCAGCTTAGAGGACACCTTGAACACTGAAGCTTTCTTT. The chain employs TRBV7-9 and TRBJ1-1, with D maybe TRBD1 (5 bases). This CDR3 region has 15 residues. CDR1 and CDR2 (germline): SEHNR, FQNEAQ (reference sequence). V dropped 1 base and J dropped 0 bases, with 9 bases sitting between them.

The chain has TRBV10-2 and TRBJ2-2; TRBD1 matches at 10 bases. Germline values: CDR1 WSHSY, CDR2 SAAADI. Unmatched junction bases numbered 5, after V lost 3 bases and J lost 1 base. The CDR3 runs 17 residues. CDR3 bases: TGCGCCAGCAGTGATCCCGACAGGGGGCTGAACACCGGGGAGCTGTTTTTT. Amino acids: CASSDPDRGLNTGELFF.

This clone was observed once. The chain joins TRBV7-2 to TRBJ1-2; D gene unclear. Germline-derived CDR1 and CDR2 are SGHTA and FQGNSA. The CDR3 length is 15 residues. Trimming shortened V by 5 bases and J by 4 bases, and 17 bases separated the two germline ends. The CDR3 is CASSRDGNTFYGYTF. The CDR3 coding sequence is TGTGCCAGCAGCCGGGATGGCAACACCTTCTATGGCTACACCTTC.

This chain uses TRBV6-5 with TRBJ2-3, with D unresolved. CDR1 and CDR2 (germline): MNHEY, SVGAGI. V was cut by 2 bases and J by 0 bases, with 9 bases left in between. The CDR3 sequence is 15 residues long. The CDR3 protein is CASSYGRVSTDTQYF. The CDR3 DNA follows: TGTGCCAGCAGTTACGGAAGGGTGAGCACAGATACGCAGTATTTT.

This clone has ten or more counts. V usage is TRBV2 and J usage is TRBJ2-1, with D possibly being TRBD2 (5 bases). CDR1 is SNHLY and CDR2 is FYNNEI in the germline V gene. V lost 7 bases and J lost 5, with 6 bases in between. The CDR3 sequence is 11 residues long. The CDR3 here is CASTGNNEQFF. The CDR3 region has the DNA TGTGCCAGCACGGGGAACAATGAGCAGTTCTTC.

This clone has more than one count but fewer than ten. The V call is TRBV29-1, the J call TRBJ2-7, with D hard to call. The J call is uncertain, as TRBJ2-1 better fits the DNA end. This CDR3 is built from 9 residues. Germline assignment: CDR1 SQVTM and CDR2 ANQGSEA. CDR3: CSLSNEQFF. CDR3 nucleotides: TGCAGCCTAAGCAATGAGCAGTTCTTC.

The V gene is TRBV27, the J gene TRBJ2-2; TRBD2 matches 12 bases. CDR3 length: 16 residues. V dropped 7 bases and J dropped 5; count of bases not matched to a gene: 8. Per germline, CDR1 MNHEY and CDR2 SMNVEV (reference sequence). The CDR3 DNA is TGTGCCAGCAAGACTAGCGGGAGTGGTAGGACCGGGGAGCTGTTTTTT. It translates to CASKTSGSGRTGELFF.

The V gene is TRBV7-8, the J gene TRBJ1-2; 7 bases fit TRBD1. This CDR3 is 12 amino acids long. The germline CDR1 and CDR2 sequences are SGHVS and FQNEAQ. After removal of 5 bases from V and 8 bases from J, the junction contained 5 bases not matched to a gene. The CDR3 DNA reads TGTGCCAGCAGCCCCCCAGGGGGAGGCTACACCTTC. Protein sequence: CASSPPGGGYTF.

The chain combines TRBV7-3 with TRBJ2-1; D may correspond to TRBD1 or TRBD2 (6 bases each). The CDR3 spans 13 residues. Trimming took off 4 bases at V and 7 bases at J, with 11 bases between the two ends. Germline CDR1 reads SGHTA; CDR2 reads FQGTGA. CDR3 residues: CASSSGGGNEQFF. CDR3 nucleotides: TGTGCCAGCAGCTCCGGGGGCGGGAATGAGCAGTTCTTC.

The chain combines TRBV11-2 with TRBJ2-2, with 10 bases fitting TRBD2. The CDR3 length is 14 residues. Germline CDR1 is SGHAT and CDR2 is FQNNGV. V was clipped by 7 bases and J by 2 bases; unmatched bases: 1. This chain's CDR3 is CASTSGSNTGELFF. CDR3 bases: TGTGCCAGCACTAGCGGGAGTAACACCGGGGAGCTGTTTTTT.

This clone was counted only a few times. The V and J genes are TRBV29-1 and TRBJ1-2; D may be TRBD1 (6 bases). Trimming took 1 base from V and 8 from J, leaving 14 bases between them. The CDR3 spans 13 residues. Per germline, CDR1 SQVTM and CDR2 ANQGSEA. The CDR3 sequence: CSVEVPGARGYTF. In nucleotides, the CDR3 is TGCAGCGTTGAAGTACCAGGGGCTAGGGGCTACACCTTC.

The chain uses TRBV18 and TRBJ1-4; 8 nucleotides line up with TRBD1. Germline V CDR1 and CDR2: KGHSH, LQKENI. The CDR3 is 14 amino acids. The junction had 6 bases not matched to a gene; V was cut back by 5 bases and J by 7 bases. The CDR3 reads CASSSRTGGEKLFF. CDR3 sequence (DNA): TGTGCCAGCTCAAGCCGAACAGGGGGTGAAAAACTGTTTTTT. The whole variable domain, filled in from reference TRBV18 and TRBJ1-4, reads NAGVMQNPRHLVRRRGQEARLRCSPMKGHSHVYWYRQLPEEGLKFMVYLQKENIIDESGMPKERFSAEFPKEGPSILRIQQVVRGDSAAYFCASSSRTGGEKLFFGSGTQLSVL.

This rearrangement joins TRBV12-1 to TRBJ2-7; the D call of TRBD2 is as the table states it, not checked on the DNA. TRBV12-1 is annotated as a pseudogene. The CDR3 consists of 16 residues. The CDR3, as DNA: TGTGCCAGCAGCTTTGGGGCGGGGCCCCTCACCTACGAGCAGTACTTC. It encodes CASSFGAGPLTYEQYF.

This clone appeared a few times. The V and J genes are TRBV30 and TRBJ2-1; 8 nucleotides match TRBD2. Trimming cost V 1 base and J 5 bases; bases outside gene matches: 4. Germline lookup yields CDR1 GTSNPN and CDR2 SVGIG (reference sequence). The CDR3 contains 14 residues. CDR3 amino acids: CAWSGPGGDNEQFF. The DNA of the CDR3 is TGTGCCTGGAGTGGGCCGGGAGGGGACAATGAGCAGTTCTTC.

V usage is TRBV6-1 and J usage is TRBJ2-2; the D is unclear. CDR3 length: 15 residues. Per the germline V gene, CDR1 is MNHNS and CDR2 is SASEGT. V was clipped by 3 bases and J by 3 bases, with 11 bases between them. The CDR3 DNA sequence: TGTGCCAGCAGTGATCTCCGGTCATACACCGGGGAGCTGTTTTTT. Residues: CASSDLRSYTGELFF.

The table lists this clone with many counts. The genes are TRBV27 and TRBJ1-2, with a tentative D call TRBD1 (5 bases). Germline loops: CDR1 MNHEY, CDR2 SMNVEV (reference sequence). Trimming removed 2 bases from V and 8 bases from J, with 15 bases in between. This CDR3 is built from 14 residues. In DNA form, the CDR3 reads TGTGCCAGCAGTTTAACCGGGACCCGGGGCGGCTACACCTTC. Its protein product is CASSLTGTRGGYTF.

This clone came up a few times. The chain recombines TRBV5-1 with TRBJ2-1; 10 positions match TRBD2. The CDR3 sequence is 16 residues long. Germline V gives CDR1 SGHRS, CDR2 YFSETQ. V was pared by 1 base and J by 5 bases, with 6 bases of the junction left unmatched. The CDR3: CASSLSLAGGNNEQFF. CDR3 nucleotide sequence: TGCGCCAGCAGCTTGTCCTTAGCGGGAGGAAACAATGAGCAGTTCTTC.

This chain joins TRBV9 and TRBJ2-7; 12 bases map to TRBD1. The trim removed 0 bases at V and 4 bases at J, leaving 5 bases unmatched. CDR1 SGDLS and CDR2 YYNGEE come from the germline V gene. The CDR3 loop spans 16 amino acids. The chain's CDR3 is CASSVAGQGAYYEQYF. CDR3 coding DNA: TGTGCCAGCAGCGTAGCGGGACAGGGGGCTTATTACGAGCAGTACTTC.

The CDR3 is CASSFSRGRASTDTQYF. The CDR3 region has the DNA TGCGCCAGCAGCTTTAGCAGGGGGCGGGCGAGCACAGATACGCAGTATTTT. V gene TRBV5-1 combines with J gene TRBJ2-3; 8 nucleotides line up with TRBD1. The CDR3 contains 17 residues. V was clipped by 2 bases and J by 0 bases; unmatched bases: 8. CDR1 and CDR2 from the germline V gene are SGHRS and YFSETQ. The variable domain in full, with the rest retrieved from reference TRBV5-1 and TRBJ2-3, is KAGVTQTPRYLIKTRGQQVTLSCSPISGHRSVSWYQQTPGQGLQFLFEYFSETQRNKGNFPGRFSGRQFSNSRSEMNVSTLELGDSALYLCASSFSRGRASTDTQYFGPGTRLTVL.

This clone was counted a few times. The CDR3 loop is CAWSPFLNTEAFF. The CDR3 DNA is TGTGCCTGGAGTCCCTTCCTTAACACTGAAGCTTTCTTT. The chain combines TRBV30 with TRBJ1-1; D unclear. The CDR3 is 13 amino acids. Between the trimmed V and J ends, which lost 2 bases and 2 bases, there was a span of 9 bases. Germline CDR1 GTSNPN, CDR2 SVGIG (reference sequence).

V gene TRBV4-1 combines with J gene TRBJ2-7; 7 nucleotides align to TRBD1. Losses at the gene ends were 0 bases for V and 2 bases for J; bases not matched to a gene: 10. This CDR3 is built from 17 residues. The germline gives CDR1 MGHRA, CDR2 YSYEKL. The CDR3 DNA reads TGCGCCAGCAGCCAAGAAAGCTCGAGGCAGGGGGCCTACGAGCAGTACTTC. Its protein product is CASSQESSRQGAYEQYF.

This clone has a single count. The gene calls are TRBV2 and TRBJ1-5; 10 nucleotides match TRBD1. Germline values: CDR1 SNHLY, CDR2 FYNNEI. J gave up 4 bases and V 6 bases, and 6 bases lay outside the gene matches. CDR3 length: 15 residues. The DNA for the CDR3 is TGTGCCAGCAGCGCTCAGGGACAGGGGAATCAGCCCCAGCATTTT. Amino acids: CASSAQGQGNQPQHF.

The J gene is TRBJ2-5, the V gene TRBV19; 7 nucleotides align to TRBD2. The ends lost 6 bases at V and 1 base at J; junction bases unmatched: 8. The CDR3 consists of 15 residues. The germline gives CDR1 LNHDA, CDR2 SQIVND (reference sequence). In nucleotides, the CDR3 is TGTGCCAGTAGAGATCCTGGGGGGGGCCAAGAGACCCAGTACTTC. Its translation is CASRDPGGGQETQYF.

The chain recombines TRBV30 with TRBJ2-7; D call uncertain. The V end lost 0 bases, the J end lost 7 bases, and 10 bases lay between the germline ends. Germline-derived CDR1 and CDR2 are GTSNPN and SVGIG (reference sequence). This CDR3 comprises 12 residues. The DNA for the CDR3 is TGTGCCTGGAGTGTTGCCCCTGGGGAGCAGTACTTC. Translated, it gives CAWSVAPGEQYF.